This paragraph covers one TCR beta chain sequence. This sample was included in a study of control samples from healthy donors and cancer patients. Looked up from germline, CDR1 is GTSNPN and CDR2 is SVGIG (reference sequence). Trimming took 0 bases from V and 0 from J, leaving 10 bases between them. The CDR3 is 15 amino acids. Repertoires were generated with immunoSEQ multiplex PCR, while TCRdb's copy carries only in-frame clones and drops some. The data hold about 89,000 clones, with roughly 86% observed a single time. The material sequenced was blood. The genes are TRBV30 and TRBJ2-3; maybe TRBD1 (5 bases). This receptor was identified in a man aged 30-40 years in good health. This CDR3 is CAWSVLSGSTDTQYF. As DNA, the CDR3 is TGTGCCTGGAGTGTACTCTCAGGGAGCACAGATACGCAGTATTTT.